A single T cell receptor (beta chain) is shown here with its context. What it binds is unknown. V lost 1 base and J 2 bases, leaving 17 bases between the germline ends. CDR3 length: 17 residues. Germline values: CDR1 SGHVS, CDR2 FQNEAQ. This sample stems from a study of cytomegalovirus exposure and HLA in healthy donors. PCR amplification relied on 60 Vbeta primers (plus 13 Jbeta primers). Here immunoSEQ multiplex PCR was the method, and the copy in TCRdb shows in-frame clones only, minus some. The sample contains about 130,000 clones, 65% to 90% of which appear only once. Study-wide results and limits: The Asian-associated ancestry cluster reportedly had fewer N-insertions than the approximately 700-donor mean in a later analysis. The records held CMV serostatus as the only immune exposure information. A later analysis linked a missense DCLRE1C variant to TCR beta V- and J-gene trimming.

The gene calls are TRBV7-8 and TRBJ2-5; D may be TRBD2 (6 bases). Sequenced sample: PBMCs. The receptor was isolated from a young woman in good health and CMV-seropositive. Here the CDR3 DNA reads TGTGCCAGCAGCTTAGACAGACAGACTAGTTTGCAAGAGACCCAGTACTTC. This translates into CASSLDRQTSLQETQYF.